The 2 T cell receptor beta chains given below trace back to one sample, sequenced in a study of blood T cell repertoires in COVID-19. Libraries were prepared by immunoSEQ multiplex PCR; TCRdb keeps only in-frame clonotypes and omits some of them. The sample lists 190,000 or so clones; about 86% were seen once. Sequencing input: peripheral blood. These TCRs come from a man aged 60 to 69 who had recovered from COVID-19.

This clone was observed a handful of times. The CDR3 protein is CAWSHRNYGYTF. In nucleotides, the CDR3 is TGTGCCTGGAGTCACAGAAATTATGGCTACACCTTC. The V call is TRBV30, the J call TRBJ1-2; D not certain. The CDR3 totals 12 residues. Germline lookup yields CDR1 GTSNPN and CDR2 SVGIG (reference sequence). Trimming shortened V by 2 bases and J by 5 bases, and 9 bases separated the two germline ends. The complete variable domain, with remaining parts taken from reference TRBV30 and TRBJ1-2, reads SQTIHQWPATLVQPVGSPLSLECTVEGTSNPNLYWYRQAAGRGLQLLFYSVGIGQISSEVPQNLSASRPQDRQFILSSKKLLLSDSGFYLCAWSHRNYGYTFGSGTRLTVV.

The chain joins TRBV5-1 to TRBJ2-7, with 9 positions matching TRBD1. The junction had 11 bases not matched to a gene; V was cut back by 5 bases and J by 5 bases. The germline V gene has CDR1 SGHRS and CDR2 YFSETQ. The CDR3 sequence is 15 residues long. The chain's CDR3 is CASRQGAGLVDEQYF. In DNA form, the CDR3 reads TGCGCCAGCAGACAGGGGGCCGGGTTGGTCGACGAGCAGTACTTC.